The 11 T cell receptor beta chains below come from one sample, sequenced in a study of blood T cell repertoires in COVID-19. Here immunoSEQ multiplex PCR was the method, and the copy in TCRdb shows in-frame clones only, minus some. The data show around 130,000 clones, 84% seen once. The sequencing sample was made of peripheral blood. These receptors were obtained from a human donor in a cohort sampled during active COVID-19.

This clone turned up a few times. This chain connects TRBV7-9 to TRBJ2-7, with TRBD1 identical over 7 bases. CDR1 SEHNR and CDR2 FQNEAQ come from the germline V gene (reference sequence). Trimming at V came to 5 bases and at J to 3 bases, leaving 4 bases not matched to a gene. This CDR3 has 13 amino acids. In DNA, the CDR3 is TGTGCCAGCAGCGCCGACAGGGACTACGAGCAGTACTTC. Its protein product is CASSADRDYEQYF. Complete variable domain (other parts from reference TRBV7-9 and TRBJ2-7): DTGVSQNPRHKITKRGQNVTFRCDPISEHNRLYWYRQTLGQGPEFLTYFQNEAQLEKSRLLSDRFSAERPKGSFSTLEIQRTEQGDSAMYLCASSADRDYEQYFGPGTRLTVT.

The chain employs TRBV7-9 and TRBJ2-7; 9 bases agree with TRBD1. This CDR3 is 15 amino acids long. In germline, CDR1 is SEHNR, CDR2 FQNEAQ (reference sequence). Trimming took 4 bases from V and 1 from J; bases not matched to a gene: 5. For the CDR3, the DNA is TGTGCCAGCAGCTCGACAGGGGGTATTTCCTACGAGCAGTACTTC. Encoded protein: CASSSTGGISYEQYF.

The V call is TRBV6-4, the J call TRBJ2-3, with 7 bases identical to TRBD2. The germline V gene has CDR1 MRHNA and CDR2 SNTAGT. The CDR3 is made up of 15 amino acids. V was clipped by 5 bases and J by 1 base; unmatched bases: 6. CDR3 in DNA: TGTGCCAGCAGTTCCAGCGGGGCCCGCACAGATACGCAGTATTTT. This encodes CASSSSGARTDTQYF.

The rearrangement uses TRBV4-1 and TRBJ2-5; D is unclear. From germline, CDR1 is MGHRA and CDR2 YSYEKL. The CDR3 loop spans 11 amino acids. The germline V and J ends were trimmed by 5 bases and 5 bases, with 6 bases remaining between them. Here the CDR3 DNA reads TGCGCCAGCAGCAAACGGGAGACCCAGTACTTC. Translating it yields CASSKRETQYF.

The chain has TRBV18 and TRBJ1-5, with 9 bases lining up with TRBD1. The CDR3 has 18 amino acids. The germline V gene has CDR1 KGHSH and CDR2 LQKENI. Unmatched junction bases numbered 13, after V lost 6 bases and J lost 1 base. This CDR3 is CASSQWDTGTGSNQPQHF. The CDR3 nucleotides read TGTGCCAGCTCGCAATGGGACACCGGGACAGGGAGCAATCAGCCCCAGCATTTT. The whole variable domain, filled in from reference TRBV18 and TRBJ1-5, reads NAGVMQNPRHLVRRRGQEARLRCSPMKGHSHVYWYRQLPEEGLKFMVYLQKENIIDESGMPKERFSAEFPKEGPSILRIQQVVRGDSAAYFCASSQWDTGTGSNQPQHFGDGTRLSIL.

V usage is TRBV7-9 and J usage is TRBJ2-7, with 9 positions matching TRBD1. There are 14 residues in the CDR3. Germline CDR1 is SEHNR and CDR2 is FQNEAQ (reference sequence). The V and J ends lost 3 bases and 5 bases, in that order; junction bases with no gene match: 5. CDR3 loop: CASSLGTGYNEQYF. The CDR3 DNA is TGTGCCAGCAGCTTGGGGACAGGGTACAACGAGCAGTACTTC.

The gene calls are TRBV18 and TRBJ1-2; D not certain. CDR1 and CDR2 (germline): KGHSH, LQKENI. V lost 0 bases, J lost 5 bases, and 13 bases lay in between. The CDR3 sequence is 15 residues long. The CDR3 sequence is CASSPPTTGGYGYTF. CDR3 DNA: TGTGCCAGCTCACCACCCACTACGGGAGGGTATGGCTACACCTTC. The full variable domain, completed using reference TRBV18 and TRBJ1-2, is NAGVMQNPRHLVRRRGQEARLRCSPMKGHSHVYWYRQLPEEGLKFMVYLQKENIIDESGMPKERFSAEFPKEGPSILRIQQVVRGDSAAYFCASSPPTTGGYGYTFGSGTRLTVV.

V gene TRBV5-6 combines with J gene TRBJ2-7, with 7 nucleotides matching TRBD1. Germline V lookup: CDR1 SGHDT, CDR2 YYEEEE. The CDR3 covers 14 residues. V trimming: 0 bases; J trimming: 3 bases; junction bases outside the gene matches: 3. The CDR3 DNA reads TGTGCCAGCAGCTTGGACAGGGGTGACTACGAGCAGTACTTC. Protein: CASSLDRGDYEQYF.

This CDR3 reads CASSQMTGPGEAFF. The CDR3 DNA sequence: TGCGCCAGCAGCCAGATGACAGGGCCCGGTGAAGCTTTCTTT. The J gene is TRBJ1-1, the V gene TRBV4-1; the match to TRBD1 covers 7 bases. V trimming: 3 bases; J trimming: 7 bases; junction bases outside the gene matches: 8. CDR1 and CDR2 (germline): MGHRA, YSYEKL. This CDR3 has 14 residues.

V and J are TRBV5-5 and TRBJ2-7, with 9 bases identical to TRBD1. V dropped 0 bases and J dropped 3; count of bases not matched to a gene: 4. The V gene's germline CDR1 is SGHKS and CDR2 YYEKEE (reference sequence). The CDR3 consists of 15 residues. The DNA for the CDR3 is TGTGCCAGCAGCTTGGCCGCGACAGGGGGCTACGAGCAGTACTTC. Its protein is CASSLAATGGYEQYF.

This clone was seen a handful of times. The chain carries TRBV18 and TRBJ1-4, with 10 nucleotides matching TRBD1. From germline, CDR1 is KGHSH and CDR2 LQKENI. J lost 8 bases, V lost 1 base, and 10 bases had no gene match. The CDR3 totals 17 residues. CDR3 DNA sequence: TGTGCCAGCTCACCACGGACTATGGGACAGGGGAAAGAAAAACTGTTTTTT. Its translation is CASSPRTMGQGKEKLFF. Together with reference TRBV18 and TRBJ1-4, the CDR3 gives the full variable domain: NAGVMQNPRHLVRRRGQEARLRCSPMKGHSHVYWYRQLPEEGLKFMVYLQKENIIDESGMPKERFSAEFPKEGPSILRIQQVVRGDSAAYFCASSPRTMGQGKEKLFFGSGTQLSVL.